The 21 T cell receptor beta chains given below trace back to one sample, sequenced in a study of blood T cell repertoires in COVID-19. Only in-frame clones appear in the TCRdb table, and some are missing; sequencing was by immunoSEQ multiplex PCR. Of over 300,000 clones in the sample, roughly 88% are singletons; the top ten hold approximately 1%. The source material was PBMCs or T cells enriched from blood (not recorded which). The receptor source for this set is a woman in her twenties or thirties with acute COVID-19.

The rearrangement joins TRBV2 to TRBJ1-1, with 8 bases fitting TRBD1. J lost 1 base, V lost 2 bases, and 3 bases had no gene match. The CDR3 extends over 15 amino acids. Germline-derived CDR1 and CDR2 are SNHLY and FYNNEI. The CDR3 reads CASSENGQGNTEAFF. The CDR3, as DNA: TGTGCCAGCAGTGAAAATGGACAGGGGAACACTGAAGCTTTCTTT.

The rearrangement links TRBV5-4 to TRBJ2-3, with D possibly matching TRBD2 (5 bases). Germline V lookup: CDR1 SGHNT, CDR2 YYREEE (reference sequence). V lost 0 bases, J lost 5 bases, and 13 bases lay in between. The CDR3 has 15 residues. The CDR3 loop is CASSLGGAAGDTQYF. As DNA, the CDR3 is TGTGCCAGCAGCTTGGGCGGTGCCGCGGGAGATACGCAGTATTTT.

The chain links TRBV7-7 to TRBJ2-1, with 8 bases lining up with TRBD2. J lost 6 bases, V lost 1 base, and 8 bases had no gene match. This CDR3 has 16 amino acids. Per germline, CDR1 SSHAT and CDR2 FNYEAQ (reference sequence). The CDR3 coding sequence is TGTGCCAGCAGCTTAGAGCCAGCGGGGGAAGGCAATGAGCAGTTCTTC. Translated: CASSLEPAGEGNEQFF.

The chain is built from TRBV19 and TRBJ1-5; 7 bases fit TRBD1. This CDR3 comprises 14 residues. Germline trimming cut 6 bases from V and 2 bases from J; bases unmatched to any gene: 4. Germline V CDR1 and CDR2: LNHDA, SQIVND (reference sequence). The CDR3 reads CASSPTGGNQPQHF. In nucleotides, the CDR3 is TGTGCCAGTAGCCCTACAGGGGGCAATCAGCCCCAGCATTTT.

The chain couples TRBV18 to TRBJ1-1; a weak D match, TRBD1 (5 bases). CDR1 is KGHSH and CDR2 is LQKENI in the germline V gene. The CDR3 has 16 residues. The V gene lost 3 bases and the J gene lost 1 base, with 15 bases spanning the gap. The CDR3 DNA reads as TGTGCCAGCTCACCCTTCGTAGGGGCCCCGAACACTGAAGCTTTCTTT. This codes for CASSPFVGAPNTEAFF.

The V gene is TRBV3-1 (or the pseudogene TRBV3-2), the J gene TRBJ1-2; a weak D match, TRBD1 (5 bases). Germline V gives CDR1 LGHDT, CDR2 YNNKEL (reference sequence). V was shortened by 4 bases and J by 7 bases, with 16 bases between the two germline ends. CDR3 length: 14 amino acids. The CDR3 is CASSPRGGVRGYTF. CDR3 DNA: TGTGCCAGCAGCCCGAGGGGAGGGGTCCGTGGCTACACCTTC.

The chain is built from TRBV7-2 and TRBJ1-4; 9 bases are a match to TRBD1. CDR1 is SGHTA, CDR2 FQGNSA, per germline. This CDR3 comprises 15 residues. J was trimmed by 10 bases and V by 5 bases; bases with no gene match: 11. The DNA of the CDR3 is TGTGCCAGCAGCCCAATAACAGGGGGCCAGGGAAAACTGTTTTTT. It translates to CASSPITGGQGKLFF. Looking up the rest from reference TRBV7-2 and TRBJ1-4 gives the full variable domain: GAGVSQSPSNKVTEKGKDVELRCDPISGHTALYWYRQSLGQGLEFLIYFQGNSAPDKSGLPSDRFSAERTGGSVSTLTIQRTQQEDSAVYLCASSPITGGQGKLFFGSGTQLSVL.

In nucleotides, the CDR3 is TGTGCCAGCTCACCAGTCGGGTTCGCCGAGCAGTACTTC. Residues: CASSPVGFAEQYF. V is TRBV18 and J is TRBJ2-7; D not resolved. This CDR3 spans 13 amino acids. Germline V gene lookup returns CDR1 KGHSH and CDR2 LQKENI. V dropped 2 bases and J dropped 6 bases, with 11 bases sitting between them.

The rearrangement joins TRBV30 to TRBJ2-2; weak D call: TRBD2 (6 bases). Trimming removed 2 bases from V and 5 bases from J, with 9 bases in between. There are 13 residues in the CDR3. Looked up from germline, CDR1 is GTSNPN and CDR2 is SVGIG (reference sequence). The DNA of the CDR3 is TGTGCCTGGAGTATCGGAGGGACCGGGGAGCTGTTTTTT. Encoded protein: CAWSIGGTGELFF.

V gene TRBV5-6 combines with J gene TRBJ1-6; 7 bases are shared with TRBD1. The CDR3 runs to 15 residues. The V gene's germline CDR1 is SGHDT and CDR2 YYEEEE. Germline trimming cut 0 bases from V and 13 bases from J; bases unmatched to any gene: 10. CDR3 protein: CASSLAGTATLPLHF. The CDR3 DNA reads TGTGCCAGCAGCTTGGCCGGGACAGCGACCCTCCCCCTCCACTTT.

The chain joins TRBV6-4 to TRBJ2-1; D might be TRBD2 (7 bases). The V end lost 2 bases, the J end lost 8 bases, and 13 bases lay between the germline ends. Looked up from germline, CDR1 is MRHNA and CDR2 is SNTAGT. The CDR3 has 14 residues. For the CDR3, the DNA is TGTGCCAGCAGTGACCCGGCGGGGGCGGATGAGCAGTTCTTC. Encoded protein: CASSDPAGADEQFF.

This chain connects TRBV5-4 to TRBJ1-2, with 8 bases identical to TRBD1. Germline lookup yields CDR1 SGHNT and CDR2 YYREEE (reference sequence). The CDR3 extends over 15 amino acids. V lost 0 bases and J lost 4; bases outside the gene matches: 5. The CDR3 nucleotides are TGTGCCAGCAGCTTGGGCCAGGGACAGGTCTATGGCTACACCTTC. Protein product: CASSLGQGQVYGYTF.

V and J are TRBV9 and TRBJ2-2; D possibly corresponds to TRBD2 (5 bases). Trimming took off 0 bases at V and 4 bases at J, with 10 bases between the two ends. This CDR3 spans 15 amino acids. Germline V gene lookup returns CDR1 SGDLS and CDR2 YYNGEE. CDR3 sequence (DNA): TGTGCCAGCAGCGTAGGCGGACTCGTCACCGGGGAGCTGTTTTTT. Protein: CASSVGGLVTGELFF.

This chain joins TRBV12-3 or TRBV12-4 and TRBJ2-3; tentatively, D is TRBD2 (6 bases). The V and J ends lost 3 bases and 8 bases respectively, with 9 bases between them. The CDR3 has 12 amino acids. CDR3 DNA sequence: TGTGCCAGCAGTTTGGGGGGACTTACGCAGTATTTT. Protein product: CASSLGGLTQYF.

The chain employs TRBV3-1 (or the pseudogene TRBV3-2) and TRBJ1-4; weak D call: TRBD1 (5 bases). The CDR3 has 15 residues. With 4 bases removed from V and 5 bases from J, the gap between germline ends came to 14 bases. The V gene's germline CDR1 is LGHDT and CDR2 YNNKEL (reference sequence). This CDR3 is CASSRRQTINEKLFF. As DNA, the CDR3 is TGTGCCAGCAGCCGCCGACAGACAATAAATGAAAAACTGTTTTTT.

A single count supports this clone. The CDR3 bases are TGTGCCATCAGTGCTGTGAACACTGAAGCTTTCTTT. Protein product: CAISAVNTEAFF. The chain employs TRBV10-3 and TRBJ1-1; D unresolved. CDR3 length: 12 amino acids. From germline, CDR1 is ENHRY and CDR2 SYGVKD. With 4 bases removed from V and 0 bases from J, the gap between germline ends came to 3 bases.

This clone was counted a few times. The chain has TRBV19 and TRBJ2-1; 8 bases fit TRBD1. Germline V gives CDR1 LNHDA, CDR2 SQIVND (reference sequence). This CDR3 is built from 14 residues. After removal of 5 bases from V and 4 bases from J, the junction contained 4 bases not matched to a gene. CDR3 protein: CASSARGLYNEQFF. For the CDR3, the DNA is TGTGCCAGTAGTGCCAGGGGGCTGTACAATGAGCAGTTCTTC.

J is TRBJ2-4 and V is TRBV19; 8 bases agree with TRBD2. The CDR3 spans 16 residues. Germline CDR1 and CDR2: LNHDA and SQIVND (reference sequence). Trimming at V came to 5 bases and at J to 9 bases, leaving 15 bases not matched to a gene. The CDR3 DNA follows: TGTGCCAGTAGTGTCCTAGCGGGCGGAAGTTTAAGCATTCAGTACTTC. This gives the protein CASSVLAGGSLSIQYF.

The V call is TRBV7-9, the J call TRBJ1-2, with 7 bases that match TRBD1. Germline V gives CDR1 SEHNR, CDR2 FQNEAQ (reference sequence). CDR3 length equals 14 residues. With V trimmed by 1 base and J by 4 bases, 3 bases remained unmatched. The CDR3 DNA follows: TGTGCCAGCAGCTTAGGGGGGACAGCCTATGGCTACACCTTC. Amino acid sequence: CASSLGGTAYGYTF.

This clone showed up just once. The chain couples TRBV19 to TRBJ1-5, with a weak D call TRBD1 (6 bases). Germline V gene lookup returns CDR1 LNHDA and CDR2 SQIVND (reference sequence). The germline V and J ends were trimmed by 3 bases and 0 bases, with 15 bases remaining between them. The CDR3 contains 17 residues. CDR3 sequence (DNA): TGTGCCAGTAGTATCCTAGGGGGGGATTATAGCAATCAGCCCCAGCATTTT. It yields the protein CASSILGGDYSNQPQHF.

This clone appeared a few times. V is TRBV4-3 and J is TRBJ2-2; TRBD2 aligns across 15 bases. Losses at the gene ends were 3 bases for V and 0 bases for J; bases not matched to a gene: 14. CDR1 and CDR2 from the germline V gene are LGHNA and YSLEER. The CDR3 has 22 amino acids. The CDR3 spells CASSHYARGLAGGDSNTGELFF. The CDR3 DNA follows: TGCGCCAGCAGCCATTATGCCCGTGGACTAGCGGGGGGGGACTCGAACACCGGGGAGCTGTTTTTT.